The rows below give T cell receptor beta chains drawn from one sample of a study of cytomegalovirus exposure and HLA in healthy donors. Repertoires were generated with immunoSEQ multiplex PCR, while TCRdb's copy carries only in-frame clones and drops some. The table shows under 130,000 clones, with over 80% occurring only once. The sequenced sample consisted of PBMCs. The receptors were sampled from a man between 18 and 35 years old in good health and CMV-seronegative. Both conserved end residues are part of each CDR3. Each record gives: V gene, J gene, CDR3 protein.

V: TRBV7-2; J: TRBJ2-7; CDR3: CASSLGWSGSQGEQYF
V: TRBV10-3; J: TRBJ2-1; CDR3: CASSFGPGGVPYNEQFF
V: TRBV11-2; J: TRBJ2-3; CDR3: CASSYFGTDTQYF
V: TRBV5-4; J: TRBJ1-3; CDR3: CASSRGGQAIGNTIYF
V: TRBV5-8; J: TRBJ1-5; CDR3: CASSLVFGGNQPQHF
V: TRBV7-9; J: TRBJ1-5; CDR3: CASSADLQGMEPQHF
V: TRBV7-2; J: TRBJ1-1; CDR3: CASSSVMNTEAFF
V: TRBV6-6; J: TRBJ2-1; CDR3: CASSTLARESYNEQFF
V: TRBV28; J: TRBJ2-1; CDR3: CASSLFPSGRAYVSNEQFF
V: TRBV15; J: TRBJ2-5; CDR3: CATSRRSGQGQETQYF
V: TRBV7-2; J: TRBJ2-5; CDR3: CASSLGDRDQETQYF
V: TRBV30; J: TRBJ2-1; CDR3: CAWSGVSGMDEQFF
V: TRBV10-3; J: TRBJ2-2; CDR3: CAIRTGATNTGELFF
V: TRBV12-5; J: TRBJ2-7; CDR3: CASGLSGLAREQYF
V: TRBV7-2; J: TRBJ2-7; CDR3: CASSLVSGQLSEQYF
V: TRBV7-9; J: TRBJ2-5; CDR3: CASRSVGGAASETQYF
V: TRBV5-4; J: TRBJ2-2; CDR3: CASSLKPLITGELFF
V: TRBV16; J: TRBJ2-1; CDR3: CASREGRARLAGGYNEQFF
V: TRBV29-1; J: TRBJ2-2; CDR3: CSVLDTGELFF
V: TRBV6-1; J: TRBJ2-7; CDR3: CASSEAWDRREYF
V: TRBV19; J: TRBJ2-1; CDR3: CASKSGLSYNEQFF
V: TRBV9; J: TRBJ2-3; CDR3: CASSRSGKEDTQYF